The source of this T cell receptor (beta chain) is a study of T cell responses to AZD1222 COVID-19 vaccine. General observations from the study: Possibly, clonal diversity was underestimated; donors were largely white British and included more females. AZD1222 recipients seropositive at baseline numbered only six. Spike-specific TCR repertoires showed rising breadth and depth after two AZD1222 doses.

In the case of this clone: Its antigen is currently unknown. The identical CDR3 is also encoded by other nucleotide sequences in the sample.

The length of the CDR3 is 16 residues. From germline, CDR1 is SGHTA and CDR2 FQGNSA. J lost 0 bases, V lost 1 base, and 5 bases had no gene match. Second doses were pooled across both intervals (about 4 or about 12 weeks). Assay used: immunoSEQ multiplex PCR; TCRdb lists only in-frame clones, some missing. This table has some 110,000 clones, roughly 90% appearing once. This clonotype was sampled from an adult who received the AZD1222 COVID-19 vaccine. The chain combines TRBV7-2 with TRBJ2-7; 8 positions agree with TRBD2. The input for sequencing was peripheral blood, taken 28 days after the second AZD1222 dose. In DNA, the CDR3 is TGTGCCAGCAGCTTAGTCGGCGGGGGGAGCTCCTACGAGCAGTACTTC. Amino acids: CASSLVGGGSSYEQYF.